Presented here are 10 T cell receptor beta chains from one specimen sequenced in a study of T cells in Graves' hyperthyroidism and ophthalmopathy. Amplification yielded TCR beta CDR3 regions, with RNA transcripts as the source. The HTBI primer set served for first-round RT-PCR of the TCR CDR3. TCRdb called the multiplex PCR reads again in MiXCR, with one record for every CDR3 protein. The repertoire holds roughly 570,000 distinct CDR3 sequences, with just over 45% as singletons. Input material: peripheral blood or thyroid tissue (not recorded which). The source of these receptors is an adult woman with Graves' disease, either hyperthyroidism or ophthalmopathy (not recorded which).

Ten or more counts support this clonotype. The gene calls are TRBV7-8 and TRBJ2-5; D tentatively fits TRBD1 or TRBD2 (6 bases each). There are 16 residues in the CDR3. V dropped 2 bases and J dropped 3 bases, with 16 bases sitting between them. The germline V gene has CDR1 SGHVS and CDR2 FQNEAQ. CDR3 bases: TGTGCCAGCAGCTTAACCTCGGGGGCGCGTAAAGAGACCCAGTACTTC. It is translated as CASSLTSGARKETQYF.

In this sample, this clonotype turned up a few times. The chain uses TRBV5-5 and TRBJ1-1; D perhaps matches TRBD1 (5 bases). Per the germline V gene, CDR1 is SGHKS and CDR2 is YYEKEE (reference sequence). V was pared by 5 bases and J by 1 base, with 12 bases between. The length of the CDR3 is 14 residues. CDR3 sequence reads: CASSYRRANTEAFF. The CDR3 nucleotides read TGTGCCAGCAGTTACAGGAGGGCGAACACTGAAGCTTTCTTT.

CDR3 amino acids: CASSFQDAFYEQYF. The CDR3 nucleotides read TGTGCCAGCAGTTTCCAGGACGCGTTCTACGAGCAGTACTTC. This chain joins TRBV2 and TRBJ2-7; the D is unclear. V was clipped by 5 bases and J by 3 bases, with 14 bases between them. This CDR3 comprises 14 residues. Germline loops: CDR1 SNHLY, CDR2 FYNNEI.

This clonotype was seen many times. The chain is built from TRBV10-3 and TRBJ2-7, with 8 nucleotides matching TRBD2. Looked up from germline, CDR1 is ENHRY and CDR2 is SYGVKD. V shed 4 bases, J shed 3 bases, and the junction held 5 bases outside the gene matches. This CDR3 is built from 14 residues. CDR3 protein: CAISVSGAHYEQYF. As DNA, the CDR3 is TGTGCCATCAGTGTTAGCGGGGCCCACTACGAGCAGTACTTC.

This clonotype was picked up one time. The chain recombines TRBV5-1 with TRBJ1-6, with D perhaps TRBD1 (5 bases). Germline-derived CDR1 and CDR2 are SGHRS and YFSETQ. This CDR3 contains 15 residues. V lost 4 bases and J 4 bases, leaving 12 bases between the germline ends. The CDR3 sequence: CASSRSDTYNSPLHF. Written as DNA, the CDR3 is TGCGCCAGCAGCCGCTCGGACACTTATAATTCACCCCTCCACTTT.

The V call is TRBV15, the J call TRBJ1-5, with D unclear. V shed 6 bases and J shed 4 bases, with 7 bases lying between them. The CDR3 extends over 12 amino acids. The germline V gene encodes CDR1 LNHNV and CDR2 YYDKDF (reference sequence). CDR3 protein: CATSQWNQPQHF. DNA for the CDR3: TGTGCCACCAGTCAATGGAATCAGCCCCAGCATTTT.

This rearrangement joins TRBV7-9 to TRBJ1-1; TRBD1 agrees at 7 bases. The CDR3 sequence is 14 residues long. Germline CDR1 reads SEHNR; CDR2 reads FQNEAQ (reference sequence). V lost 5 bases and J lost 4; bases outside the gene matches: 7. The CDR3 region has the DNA TGTGCCAGCAGCACAGGGGCTTTGCGCACTGAAGCTTTCTTT. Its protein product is CASSTGALRTEAFF.

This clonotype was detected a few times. The DNA of the CDR3 is TGCGCCAGCAGTGAAGCTGGATCTAGCGAGCAGTACTTC. It translates to CASSEAGSSEQYF. The chain employs TRBV10-1 and TRBJ2-7, with no clear D. Looked up from germline, CDR1 is WNHNN and CDR2 is SYGVQD (reference sequence). With 3 bases removed from V and 6 bases from J, the gap between germline ends came to 12 bases. The CDR3 contains 13 residues.

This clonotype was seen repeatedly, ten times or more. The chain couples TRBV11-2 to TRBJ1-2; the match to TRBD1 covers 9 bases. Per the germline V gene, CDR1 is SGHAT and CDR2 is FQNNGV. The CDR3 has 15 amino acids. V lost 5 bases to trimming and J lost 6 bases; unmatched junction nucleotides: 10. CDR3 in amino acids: CASSPASDRGHGYTF. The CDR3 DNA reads TGTGCCAGCAGCCCCGCCTCGGACAGGGGTCATGGCTACACCTTC. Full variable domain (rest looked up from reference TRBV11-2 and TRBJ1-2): EAGVAQSPRYKIIEKRQSVAFWCNPISGHATLYWYQQILGQGPKLLIQFQNNGVVDDSQLPKDRFSAERLKGVDSTLKIQPAKLEDSAVYLCASSPASDRGHGYTFGSGTRLTVV.

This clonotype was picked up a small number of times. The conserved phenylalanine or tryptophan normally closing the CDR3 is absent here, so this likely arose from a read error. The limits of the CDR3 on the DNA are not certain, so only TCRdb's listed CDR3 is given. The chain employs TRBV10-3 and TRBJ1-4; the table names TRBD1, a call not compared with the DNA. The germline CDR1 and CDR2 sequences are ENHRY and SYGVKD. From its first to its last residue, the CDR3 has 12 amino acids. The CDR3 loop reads CAISERPGQGFS.